A single T cell receptor beta chain is shown here with its context. Its antigen is still unknown. The source of the sample is a study of cytomegalovirus exposure and HLA in healthy donors. Study outcomes and limitations: Most observed TCR sequences were rare, whereas some public TCRs were detected in many donors. A link between a missense DCLRE1C variant and TCR beta V- and J-gene trimming emerged from a later analysis.

The PCR used 60 Vbeta and 13 Jbeta primers. Measured with immunoSEQ multiplex PCR; TCRdb has only the in-frame clones, and not every one. The ten most abundant clones cover under 5% of a sample with 40,000 or so clones. Sequences were obtained from PBMCs. This clonotype originated in a male donor in good health and CMV-seronegative.

The CDR3 region is CASSLAAGGGETQYF. The CDR3 nucleotides are TGCGCCAGCAGCTTGGCAGCGGGGGGGGGAGAGACCCAGTACTTC. V gene TRBV5-1 combines with J gene TRBJ2-5, with 10 nucleotides matching TRBD2. The germline V gene encodes CDR1 SGHRS and CDR2 YFSETQ. The J segment lost 4 bases and the V segment lost 0 bases, leaving 3 bases of the junction unmatched. The CDR3 is 15 residues long. Filled out from reference TRBV5-1 and TRBJ2-5, the complete variable domain reads KAGVTQTPRYLIKTRGQQVTLSCSPISGHRSVSWYQQTPGQGLQFLFEYFSETQRNKGNFPGRFSGRQFSNSRSEMNVSTLELGDSALYLCASSLAAGGGETQYFGPGTRLLVL.